The 29 T cell receptor beta chains listed next were all sequenced from one sample in a study of cytomegalovirus exposure and HLA in healthy donors. The PCR had 60 Vbeta and 13 Jbeta primers. Only in-frame clones appear in the TCRdb table, and some are missing; sequencing was by immunoSEQ multiplex PCR. The sample carries 200,000 or so clones, 75% to 90% recorded once. Material for sequencing was PBMCs. The receptors stem from a woman in her forties or fifties in good health and CMV-seropositive.

J is TRBJ2-1 and V is TRBV25-1, with D uncertain. Germline CDR1 reads MGHDK; CDR2 reads SYGVNS. This CDR3 is 16 amino acids long. Trimming stripped 5 bases from V and 0 bases from J, with 14 bases between. The CDR3 sequence: CASSSLTPSSYNEQFF. CDR3 DNA: TGTGCCAGCAGTTCCCTGACTCCTAGCTCCTACAATGAGCAGTTCTTC.

The chain links TRBV18 to TRBJ2-5; TRBD2 agrees at 7 bases. CDR3 size: 13 residues. Trimming removed 6 bases from V and 3 bases from J; junction bases left unmatched: 4. The germline V gene has CDR1 KGHSH and CDR2 LQKENI. Here the CDR3 reads CASSRTSEETQYF. The CDR3 nucleotides read TGTGCCAGCTCTCGGACTAGTGAAGAGACCCAGTACTTC.

The chain joins TRBV6-5 to TRBJ2-1; D is possibly TRBD1 (6 bases). V lost 6 bases and J lost 5, with 17 bases in between. Germline V gene data show CDR1 as MNHEY and CDR2 as SVGAGI. The CDR3 totals 15 residues. CDR3 coding DNA: TGTGCCAGCAGGTCCGGGACACTGGGGAACAATGAGCAGTTCTTC. Protein sequence: CASRSGTLGNNEQFF.

In this sample, this clone turned up once. The CDR3 sequence: CASTEPGQVSNEQFF. CDR3 DNA: TGTGCCAGTACCGAGCCGGGACAGGTCAGTAATGAGCAGTTCTTC. V is TRBV19 and J is TRBJ2-1; 8 bases agree with TRBD1. The trim removed 7 bases at V and 7 bases at J, leaving 12 bases unmatched. There are 15 residues in the CDR3. Germline CDR1 reads LNHDA; CDR2 reads SQIVND (reference sequence).

The chain employs TRBV6-5 and TRBJ1-5, with TRBD1 as a possible D gene (6 bases). Trimming stripped 2 bases from V and 2 bases from J, with 13 bases between. There are 16 residues in the CDR3. Looked up from germline, CDR1 is MNHEY and CDR2 is SVGAGI. This CDR3 reads CASSYPSTGGNQPQHF. The DNA for the CDR3 is TGTGCCAGCAGTTACCCTTCGACAGGAGGCAATCAGCCCCAGCATTTT.

The chain combines TRBV2 with TRBJ2-1; D is perhaps TRBD2 (6 bases). CDR3 length equals 14 residues. V was trimmed by 8 bases and J by 5 bases, leaving 16 bases between them. Germline V gene sequence: CDR1 SNHLY, CDR2 FYNNEI. The chain's CDR3 is CASGTLPGNNEQFF. Written as DNA, the CDR3 is TGTGCCAGCGGGACTCTGCCGGGCAACAATGAGCAGTTCTTC.

The rearrangement uses TRBV18 and TRBJ2-3, with 10 bases identical to TRBD2. The trim removed 2 bases at V and 5 bases at J, leaving 10 bases unmatched. Germline lookup yields CDR1 KGHSH and CDR2 LQKENI. The CDR3 extends over 17 amino acids. This CDR3 is CASSPSGTSDPGDTQYF. Written as DNA, the CDR3 is TGTGCCAGCTCACCATCCGGGACTAGCGACCCCGGAGATACGCAGTATTTT.

The chain joins TRBV16 to TRBJ2-3, with 9 bases identical to TRBD2. The CDR3 is 16 amino acids. Trimming took 0 bases from V and 4 from J; bases not matched to a gene: 5. The germline V gene encodes CDR1 KGHSY and CDR2 FQNENV. CDR3 coding DNA: TGTGCCAGCAGCCAATCGGGCGGGAGGGGAGCAGATACGCAGTATTTT. As protein: CASSQSGGRGADTQYF.

V and J are TRBV29-1 and TRBJ1-4, with TRBD1 identical over 7 bases. Looked up from germline, CDR1 is SQVTM and CDR2 is ANQGSEA. After removal of 5 bases from V and 7 bases from J, the junction contained 4 bases not matched to a gene. This CDR3 contains 12 residues. The CDR3: CSVSTGAEKLFF. CDR3 nucleotides: TGCAGCGTTTCAACAGGGGCTGAAAAACTGTTTTTT.

This chain links TRBV19 with TRBJ1-2; 9 nucleotides match TRBD1. J was trimmed by 2 bases and V by 6 bases; bases with no gene match: 4. Germline CDR1 LNHDA, CDR2 SQIVND (reference sequence). This CDR3 region has 14 residues. The CDR3 protein is CASRGGQGNYGYTF. CDR3 in DNA: TGTGCCAGTAGGGGGGGACAGGGCAACTATGGCTACACCTTC.

The V gene is TRBV5-8, the J gene TRBJ2-7; 10 bases align to TRBD2. This CDR3 has 17 amino acids. Losses at the gene ends were 0 bases for V and 4 bases for J; bases not matched to a gene: 10. Germline V lookup: CDR1 SGHTS, CDR2 YDEGEE. The CDR3 spells CASSLASTSGMSYEQYF. CDR3 in DNA: TGTGCCAGCAGCTTGGCCAGTACTAGCGGGATGTCGTACGAGCAGTACTTC.

This chain uses TRBV25-1 with TRBJ1-6; the D gene is possibly TRBD1 (5 bases). Trimming took 6 bases from V and 7 from J, leaving 13 bases between them. Per the germline V gene, CDR1 is MGHDK and CDR2 is SYGVNS. The CDR3 covers 14 residues. This chain's CDR3 is CASRVAGQNSPLHF. DNA for the CDR3: TGTGCCAGCAGAGTTGCAGGGCAGAATTCACCCCTCCACTTT.

J is TRBJ2-7 and V is TRBV7-2, with TRBD1 identical over 7 bases. There are 16 residues in the CDR3. The V segment lost 2 bases and the J segment 0 bases; nucleotides outside the gene matches: 7. CDR1 and CDR2 (germline): SGHTA, FQGNSA. CDR3 bases: TGTGCCAGCAGCTTAAATCAAGGGGGCGGCTCCTACGAGCAGTACTTC. Amino acid sequence: CASSLNQGGGSYEQYF.

As to this clone: Distinct nucleotide sequences in the sample also encode this CDR3. The rearrangement joins TRBV2 to TRBJ2-1; 10 bases map to TRBD2. The V and J ends lost 8 bases and 2 bases, in that order; junction bases with no gene match: 0. Germline CDR1 and CDR2: SNHLY and FYNNEI. There are 13 residues in the CDR3. The DNA for the CDR3 is TGTGCCAGCGGACTAGCGGCCTACAATGAGCAGTTCTTC. As protein: CASGLAAYNEQFF.

This rearrangement joins TRBV6-5 to TRBJ2-3; possibly TRBD2 for D (6 bases). This CDR3 is 15 amino acids long. V shed 4 bases and J shed 0 bases, with 11 bases lying between them. CDR1 and CDR2 (germline): MNHEY, SVGAGI. The CDR3 is CASSSTGLSTDTQYF. In DNA form, the CDR3 reads TGTGCCAGCAGTTCGACGGGACTGAGCACAGATACGCAGTATTTT.

V gene TRBV10-3 combines with J gene TRBJ2-1; 10 bases agree with TRBD1. Trimming removed 6 bases from V and 8 bases from J; junction bases left unmatched: 4. Germline V gene sequence: CDR1 ENHRY, CDR2 SYGVKD. The CDR3 has 13 amino acids. The CDR3 reads CAIRGQGSDEQFF. The CDR3 DNA follows: TGTGCCATCAGGGGACAGGGGAGTGATGAGCAGTTCTTC.

This clone was observed a handful of times. The V and J genes are TRBV7-9 and TRBJ2-1, with D perhaps TRBD2 (6 bases). Trimming left V 2 bases short and J 4 bases short, with 24 bases between. The CDR3 contains 19 residues. The V gene's germline CDR1 is SEHNR and CDR2 FQNEAQ (reference sequence). The CDR3 loop reads CASSLWVIRTGVRYNEQFF. As DNA, the CDR3 is TGTGCCAGCAGCTTATGGGTAATCCGCACGGGAGTTAGGTACAATGAGCAGTTCTTC.

CDR3 nucleotide sequence: TGTGCCAGCAGCACCGGGACTACCACAGATACGCAGTATTTT. Its protein product is CASSTGTTTDTQYF. The chain recombines TRBV6-5 with TRBJ2-3; 7 bases align to TRBD2. CDR1 is MNHEY and CDR2 is SVGAGI in the germline V gene. Trimming at V came to 6 bases and at J to 2 bases, leaving 5 bases not matched to a gene. The CDR3 is made up of 14 amino acids.

The chain combines TRBV6-5 with TRBJ1-3; TRBD1 might be the D (5 bases). Per the germline V gene, CDR1 is MNHEY and CDR2 is SVGAGI. The CDR3 has 15 amino acids. V lost 6 bases and J lost 1, with 13 bases in between. The CDR3 loop is CASSTGQGSGNTIYF. The CDR3, as DNA: TGTGCCAGCAGCACCGGACAAGGTTCTGGAAACACCATATATTTT.

As regards this clone: At one end the junction does not follow the germline gene, possibly because of a read error. The chain combines TRBV7-9 with TRBJ2-1; D not resolved. The CDR3 loop spans 15 amino acids. Germline CDR1 is SEHNR and CDR2 is FQNEAQ (reference sequence). CDR3 in DNA: TGTTCCAGCAGCCCTCCGGGTAGCTCCTACAATGAGCAGTTCTTC. As protein: CSSSPPGSSYNEQFF.

This sequence joins TRBV19 and TRBJ1-4, with 8 bases identical to TRBD1. The CDR3 length is 16 residues. The ends lost 4 bases at V and 7 bases at J; junction bases unmatched: 11. Germline V lookup: CDR1 LNHDA, CDR2 SQIVND (reference sequence). The CDR3 DNA follows: TGTGCCAGTAGTACCCTACAGGGGGGAGGCTTTGAAAAACTGTTTTTT. It translates to CASSTLQGGGFEKLFF.

This chain joins TRBV18 and TRBJ1-4, with D uncertain. Germline lookup yields CDR1 KGHSH and CDR2 LQKENI. V was cut by 6 bases and J by 3 bases, with 11 bases left in between. This CDR3 has 14 amino acids. The CDR3 nucleotides read TGTGCCAGCTCTCAGACGGGGTCTAATGAAAAACTGTTTTTT. Amino acids: CASSQTGSNEKLFF. The variable domain in full, completed from reference TRBV18 and TRBJ1-4, reads NAGVMQNPRHLVRRRGQEARLRCSPMKGHSHVYWYRQLPEEGLKFMVYLQKENIIDESGMPKERFSAEFPKEGPSILRIQQVVRGDSAAYFCASSQTGSNEKLFFGSGTQLSVL.

This clone was counted between two and nine times. The rearrangement uses TRBV7-2 and TRBJ1-5; D is uncertain. The CDR3 contains 15 residues. Germline lookup yields CDR1 SGHTA and CDR2 FQGNSA. V was trimmed by 0 bases and J by 8 bases, leaving 14 bases between them. The CDR3 is CASSLARSTEKPQHF. Written as DNA, the CDR3 is TGTGCCAGCAGCTTAGCTCGTAGTACCGAGAAGCCCCAGCATTTT.

The chain carries TRBV29-1 and TRBJ2-5; 8 bases are shared with TRBD1. V was pared by 3 bases and J by 4 bases, with 1 base of the junction left unmatched. The CDR3 is made up of 12 amino acids. Germline V CDR1 and CDR2: SQVTM, ANQGSEA. CDR3 sequence (DNA): TGCAGCGTTGATCAGGGGGCAGAGACCCAGTACTTC. Translated: CSVDQGAETQYF.

This rearrangement joins TRBV28 to TRBJ2-2, with 7 bases aligning to TRBD1. CDR1 MDHEN and CDR2 SYDVKM come from the germline V gene. The CDR3 consists of 14 residues. The trim removed 5 bases at V and 5 bases at J, leaving 5 bases unmatched. The CDR3, as DNA: TGTGCCAGCAGTCGGACAGGTCGGACCGGGGAGCTGTTTTTT. This codes for CASSRTGRTGELFF.

The gene calls are TRBV7-2 and TRBJ1-6, with D possibly being TRBD1 (5 bases). Germline CDR1 and CDR2: SGHTA and FQGNSA. The germline V and J ends were trimmed by 0 bases and 8 bases, with 8 bases remaining between them. The CDR3 extends over 14 amino acids. The CDR3 here is CASSLASTDSPLHF. CDR3 DNA sequence: TGTGCCAGCAGCTTAGCCTCGACAGATTCACCCCTCCACTTT.

The rearrangement links TRBV15 to TRBJ1-2, with 8 bases matching TRBD1. From germline, CDR1 is LNHNV and CDR2 YYDKDF (reference sequence). The CDR3 spans 17 residues. With 0 bases clipped from V and 10 bases from J, the junction kept 16 bases outside the gene matches. CDR3: CATSRDRDGAQQGVYTF. The DNA for the CDR3 is TGTGCCACCAGCAGAGATCGGGATGGGGCCCAACAGGGGGTCTACACCTTC.

The chain uses TRBV6-5 and TRBJ1-4; 7 positions agree with TRBD1. CDR1 MNHEY and CDR2 SVGAGI come from the germline V gene. The V gene end was trimmed by 0 bases and the J gene end by 3 bases; junction bases not matched to a gene: 4. This CDR3 comprises 16 residues. For the CDR3, the DNA is TGTGCCAGCAGTTACTCGACTGGACAGGCTAATGAAAAACTGTTTTTT. Its translation: CASSYSTGQANEKLFF.

The chain recombines TRBV5-1 with TRBJ2-5; D ambiguous. Trimming pared 0 bases from V and 1 base from J, leaving 10 bases between. The germline V gene encodes CDR1 SGHRS and CDR2 YFSETQ. This CDR3 spans 15 amino acids. The DNA of the CDR3 is TGCGCCAGCAGCTTGGTCGGTAGCCTCCAAGAGACCCAGTACTTC. Translated, it gives CASSLVGSLQETQYF.